This passage covers 31 T cell receptor beta chains from one sample sequenced in a study of vaccination effects on CD4 cells after COVID-19. TCRdb's copy holds only in-frame clones and misses some; the assay was immunoSEQ multiplex PCR. The data hold tens of thousands of clones, with roughly 78% observed a single time. Their recognized antigens are unknown. Sequencing was preceded by expansion of antigen-specific CD4+ T cells with viral peptide pools in the ViraFEST assay. Subsequent to a culture period of about nine days, CD4+ T cells were isolated. Either the mRNA-1273 or the BNT162b2 vaccine was given to participants as two doses. Material: CD4+ T cells from PBMCs cultured with HCoV-OC43 spike peptides, obtained after COVID-19 vaccination. Subset reported: HCoV-OC43 spike overlapping peptide pool stimulation. The receptors originated from a human donor who received a COVID-19 vaccine.

The chain recombines TRBV9 with TRBJ2-3; D is undetermined. The CDR3 length is 16 residues. Germline V gene sequence: CDR1 SGDLS, CDR2 YYNGEE. Trimming stripped 0 bases from V and 3 bases from J, with 14 bases between. CDR3 amino acids: CASSVVDLADTDTQYF. In DNA form, the CDR3 reads TGTGCCAGCAGCGTAGTGGATTTGGCAGATACAGATACGCAGTATTTT. The full variable domain, its missing parts supplied by reference TRBV9 and TRBJ2-3, is DSGVTQTPKHLITATGQRVTLRCSPRSGDLSVYWYQQSLDQGLQFLIQYYNGEERAKGNILERFSAQQFPDLHSELNLSSLELGDSALYFCASSVVDLADTDTQYFGPGTRLTVL.

The rearrangement links TRBV7-9 to TRBJ2-7, with D perhaps TRBD2 (6 bases). Germline V gene sequence: CDR1 SEHNR, CDR2 FQNEAQ (reference sequence). The V end lost 5 bases, the J end lost 0 bases, and 11 bases lay between the germline ends. CDR3 length equals 14 residues. The DNA for the CDR3 is TGTGCCAGCAGCAAGGGAGGTTCCTCCTACGAGCAGTACGTC. Translation gives CASSKGGSSYEQYV.

The V call is TRBV5-1, the J call TRBJ2-3, with D possibly TRBD2 on 6 matching bases. Germline V CDR1 and CDR2: SGHRS, YFSETQ. This CDR3 contains 15 residues. V gave up 4 bases and J gave up 6 bases, with 18 bases separating them. CDR3 region: CASSDGGGDGDTQYF. CDR3 DNA: TGCGCCAGCAGCGACGGTGGCGGGGATGGGGATACGCAGTATTTT.

The CDR3 sequence: CASSSGVHTEAFF. CDR3 nucleotides: TGTGCCAGCAGCTCAGGGGTGCACACTGAAGCTTTCTTT. The chain combines TRBV6-2 or TRBV6-3 with TRBJ1-1; a possible D gene is TRBD1 (6 bases). V lost 6 bases to trimming and J lost 3 bases, with 11 bases between them. Germline loops: CDR1 MNHEY, CDR2 SVGEGT. CDR3 length: 13 amino acids.

The chain joins TRBV30 to TRBJ1-1, with unresolved D. V lost 0 bases to trimming and J lost 4 bases, with 12 bases between them. The germline V gene encodes CDR1 GTSNPN and CDR2 SVGIG (reference sequence). This CDR3 is built from 14 residues. The CDR3 is CAWSVIGLGTEAFF. CDR3 coding DNA: TGTGCCTGGAGTGTGATCGGCCTGGGCACTGAAGCTTTCTTT.

The chain joins TRBV5-4 to TRBJ2-7; D is perhaps TRBD1 (6 bases). Germline loops: CDR1 SGHNT, CDR2 YYREEE (reference sequence). The CDR3 length is 13 residues. V was shortened by 2 bases and J by 6 bases, with 12 bases between the two germline ends. The CDR3 DNA is TGTGCCAGCAGCTTTATCATGGGGGCCGAGCAGTACGTC. This gives the protein CASSFIMGAEQYV.

This chain connects TRBV6-6 to TRBJ2-2; D tentatively fits TRBD1 or TRBD2 (5 bases each). The CDR3 loop spans 15 amino acids. Germline V gene data show CDR1 as MNHNY and CDR2 as SVGAGI (reference sequence). Between the trimmed V and J ends, which lost 4 bases and 6 bases, there was a span of 15 bases. Here the CDR3 DNA reads TGTGCCAGCAGTTTGGGACCTCGAGTTTCCGGGGAGCTGTTTTTT. The encoded protein is CASSLGPRVSGELFF.

The chain employs TRBV5-6 and TRBJ2-3, with a possible D match to TRBD2 (6 bases). The length of the CDR3 is 14 residues. CDR1 SGHDT and CDR2 YYEEEE come from the germline V gene. V gave up 5 bases and J gave up 14 bases, with 24 bases separating them. The CDR3 nucleotides are TGTGCCAGCAGTCGACAAGCGGGCCTTTTCTTTACGTATTTT. Encoded protein: CASSRQAGLFFTYF.

V and J are TRBV7-8 and TRBJ1-1; D is uncertain. The germline V gene has CDR1 SGHVS and CDR2 FQNEAQ. This CDR3 spans 12 amino acids. The V end was cut by 5 bases, the J end by 3 bases, with 7 bases between. The CDR3 DNA reads as TGTGCCAGCAGCCCCCGTTACACTGAAGCTTTCTTT. It yields the protein CASSPRYTEAFF.

This sequence joins TRBV15 and TRBJ2-7, with 11 bases identical to TRBD2. This CDR3 has 15 residues. Germline loops: CDR1 LNHNV, CDR2 YYDKDF (reference sequence). Unmatched junction bases numbered 5, after V lost 1 base and J lost 6 bases. CDR3 bases: TGTGCCACCAGCAGAGGAGAGACTAGCGGGGTCGAGCAGTACGTC. Its translation: CATSRGETSGVEQYV.

The rearrangement uses TRBV7-3 and TRBJ1-6; 7 bases are shared with TRBD1. The CDR3 sequence is 15 residues long. V gave up 1 base and J gave up 9 bases; unmatched junction bases: 6. Germline V lookup: CDR1 SGHTA, CDR2 FQGTGA. CDR3 protein: CASSLRAGGSSPLHF. The CDR3 coding sequence is TGTGCCAGCAGCTTAAGGGCAGGGGGTAGTTCACCCCTCCACTTT.

The chain employs TRBV4-2 and TRBJ1-2, with D uncertain. The ends were cut back, 6 bases at V and 3 bases at J, with 8 bases in the middle. Germline CDR1 and CDR2: LGHNA and YNFKEQ. The CDR3 is made up of 12 amino acids. CDR3 region: CASRNVDYGYTF. The CDR3 nucleotides read TGTGCCAGCAGGAACGTAGACTATGGCTACACCTTC.

The gene calls are TRBV6-5 and TRBJ2-1, with TRBD2 identical over 7 bases. Germline loops: CDR1 MNHEY, CDR2 SVGAGI. V lost 10 bases to trimming and J lost 9 bases; unmatched junction nucleotides: 15. The CDR3 covers 14 residues. CDR3 coding DNA: TGTGCCACCTACCTCGGACTAGGACCGGTTGAGCAGTTCTTC. Its translation: CATYLGLGPVEQFF.

The chain couples TRBV7-2 to TRBJ2-1, with 10 bases lining up with TRBD2. V lost 3 bases, J lost 7 bases, and 3 bases stayed unmatched. Germline V gene lookup returns CDR1 SGHTA and CDR2 FQGNSA. The CDR3 runs to 14 residues. CDR3 nucleotide sequence: TGTGCCAGCAGCTTCAGCGGGGGGGGGAATGAGCAGTTCTTC. Translation: CASSFSGGGNEQFF.

Only a few counts were recorded for this clone. The V call is TRBV4-1, the J call TRBJ1-5, with D uncertain. This CDR3 comprises 14 residues. Trimming removed 1 base from V and 4 bases from J, with 8 bases in between. Germline V gene lookup returns CDR1 MGHRA and CDR2 YSYEKL. CDR3 residues: CASSQVMGNQPQHF. The CDR3 bases are TGCGCCAGCAGCCAAGTAATGGGGAATCAGCCCCAGCATTTT.

The V and J genes are TRBV21-1 and TRBJ1-3; the tabulated D call, TRBD1, remains unverified against the DNA. TRBV21-1 is noted as a pseudogene. The CDR3 contains 17 residues. CDR3 DNA: TGTGCCAGCAGCGGACACAGGGGGCATAAAATGGAAATCACCATATATTTT. Translated: CASSGHRGHKMEITIYF.

About this clone: Within the sample, other DNA sequences also encode this same CDR3. The rearrangement uses TRBV3-1 (or the pseudogene TRBV3-2) and TRBJ1-3; D uncertain. The germline V and J ends were trimmed by 0 bases and 0 bases, with 3 bases remaining between them. The CDR3 extends over 14 amino acids. Looked up from germline, CDR1 is LGHDT and CDR2 is YNNKEL (reference sequence). The CDR3 DNA reads TGTGCCAGCAGCCAAGACTCCTCTGGAAACACCATATATTTT. This codes for CASSQDSSGNTIYF.

This rearrangement joins TRBV6-2 or TRBV6-3 to TRBJ2-3; 10 bases are shared with TRBD2. The CDR3 runs to 16 residues. Trimming took 6 bases from V and 0 from J; bases not matched to a gene: 6. CDR1 is MNHEY and CDR2 is SVGEGT in the germline V gene. The CDR3 loop is CASSLRTSGSTDTQYF. CDR3 sequence (DNA): TGTGCCAGCAGCCTGCGGACTAGCGGAAGCACAGATACGCAGTATTTT.

The chain employs TRBV18 and TRBJ1-4, with D tentatively TRBD1 (5 bases). With 3 bases removed from V and 7 bases from J, the gap between germline ends came to 15 bases. Germline V gene lookup returns CDR1 KGHSH and CDR2 LQKENI. The CDR3 contains 15 residues. This CDR3 is CASSPPRQGSEKLFF. CDR3 bases: TGTGCCAGCTCACCCCCGCGGCAGGGTAGTGAAAAACTGTTTTTT.

In this sample, this clone turned up a few times. J is TRBJ1-1 and V is TRBV12-3 or TRBV12-4, with 7 bases fitting TRBD1. V was clipped by 5 bases and J by 7 bases; unmatched bases: 7. The CDR3 is 13 amino acids. The DNA of the CDR3 is TGTGCCAGCAGTAGAGGTCAGGGGGTTGAAGCTTTCTTT. This gives the protein CASSRGQGVEAFF.

A word on this clone: The DNA is omitted, as the CDR3 cannot be located on it reliably, and the CDR3 follows TCRdb's listing. The gene calls are TRBV6-5 and TRBJ1-1. CDR1 is MNHEY and CDR2 is SVGAGI in the germline V gene. The CDR3 extends over 11 residues, inclusive of both ends. The CDR3 sequence is CASSSSFEAFF.

This rearrangement joins TRBV7-9 to TRBJ2-5; TRBD2 is a possible D gene (6 bases). The V end was cut by 4 bases, the J end by 5 bases, with 11 bases between. This CDR3 is 13 amino acids long. The germline V gene encodes CDR1 SEHNR and CDR2 FQNEAQ (reference sequence). The CDR3 DNA sequence: TGTGCCAGCAGCTCTCGGGGAGGCGAGACCCAGTACTTC. It codes for CASSSRGGETQYF.

This clone was observed a handful of times. The chain combines TRBV15 with TRBJ1-3; D is uncertain. V gave up 5 bases and J gave up 6 bases, with 8 bases separating them. The germline gives CDR1 LNHNV, CDR2 YYDKDF (reference sequence). The CDR3 totals 12 residues. The CDR3: CATSLGANTIYF. CDR3 coding DNA: TGTGCCACCAGCCTCGGAGCAAACACCATATATTTT.

This sequence joins TRBV30 and TRBJ1-4; possibly TRBD1 for D (5 bases). The CDR3 has 11 amino acids. Germline V lookup: CDR1 GTSNPN, CDR2 SVGIG (reference sequence). V dropped 1 base and J dropped 11 bases, with 8 bases sitting between them. Here the CDR3 DNA reads TGTGCCTGGAGTGGGGGGGAGAAACTGTTTTTT. Translation: CAWSGGEKLFF.

The chain recombines TRBV7-8 with TRBJ2-6; no definite D call. V shed 3 bases and J shed 0 bases, with 12 bases lying between them. CDR3 size: 17 residues. Per the germline V gene, CDR1 is SGHVS and CDR2 is FQNEAQ. The CDR3: CASSLAPLDSGANVLTF. The CDR3 nucleotides read TGTGCCAGCAGCTTGGCCCCACTCGACTCTGGGGCCAACGTCCTGACTTTC.

This clone was observed a few times. The chain has TRBV7-3 and TRBJ1-1; the match to TRBD1 covers 8 bases. The germline V gene has CDR1 SGHTA and CDR2 FQGTGA. V was clipped by 3 bases and J by 1 base; unmatched bases: 1. The CDR3 totals 14 residues. CDR3 amino acids: CASSFRGPNTEAFF. The CDR3 DNA reads as TGTGCCAGCAGCTTCAGGGGGCCGAACACTGAAGCTTTCTTT.

The CDR3 reads CASTPAGASRGWPGELFF. CDR3 DNA: TGTGCCTCCACTCCCGCGGGGGCTTCCCGAGGGTGGCCCGGGGAGCTGTTTTTT. The chain carries TRBV2 and TRBJ2-2, with D perhaps matching TRBD2 (7 bases). Germline lookup yields CDR1 SNHLY and CDR2 FYNNEI. Trimming took off 11 bases at V and 6 bases at J, with 31 bases between the two ends. CDR3 length equals 18 residues.

This clone occurred once. The chain carries TRBV7-6 and TRBJ1-6; D is ambiguous. The CDR3 spans 16 residues. Trimming stripped 4 bases from V and 0 bases from J, with 10 bases between. The V gene's germline CDR1 is SGHVS and CDR2 FNYEAQ. The DNA of the CDR3 is TGTGCCAGCAGCTCTGGACTCAACTCCTATAATTCACCCCTCCACTTT. Protein sequence: CASSSGLNSYNSPLHF.

The chain has TRBV9 and TRBJ2-3; weak D call: TRBD2 (6 bases). The CDR3 consists of 15 residues. The germline V and J ends were trimmed by 4 bases and 5 bases, with 17 bases remaining between them. The germline CDR1 and CDR2 sequences are SGDLS and YYNGEE. In DNA form, the CDR3 reads TGTGCCAGCAGCCCTCTCTGGGGGGACGTAGATACGCAGTATTTT. This sequence encodes CASSPLWGDVDTQYF.

This clone showed up just once. The chain couples TRBV11-2 to TRBJ1-3, with TRBD1 as a possible D gene (6 bases). With 5 bases removed from V and 1 base from J, the gap between germline ends came to 18 bases. The CDR3 spans 17 residues. Germline CDR1 is SGHAT and CDR2 is FQNNGV. The CDR3 coding sequence is TGTGCCAGCAGCCAACCCGATCTGGGGGCATCTGGAAACACCATATATTTT. Translating it yields CASSQPDLGASGNTIYF.

This clone was found a few times. The chain recombines TRBV30 with TRBJ1-5; D remains ambiguous. The CDR3 spans 13 residues. V lost 0 bases to trimming and J lost 5 bases, with 8 bases between them. Per the germline V gene, CDR1 is GTSNPN and CDR2 is SVGIG (reference sequence). As DNA, the CDR3 is TGTGCCTGGAGTGTCCAGAGAGATCAGCCCCAGCATTTT. This sequence encodes CAWSVQRDQPQHF.